The 14 T cell receptor beta chains listed next were all sequenced from one sample in a study of blood T cells in healthy people across ages. With a J-beta primer mix and a sample-barcoded 5' primer, a second PCR ran about 6 to 11 cycles. TCRdb itself ran the 5' RACE reads through MiXCR, one entry per CDR3 protein. The data hold approximately 2,000,000 distinct CDR3 sequences, with about 39% observed a single time. Sequenced input: blood. Receptors originate from a human donor in good health.

The chain recombines TRBV12-3 or TRBV12-4 with TRBJ1-2; 10 positions agree with TRBD1. Trimming took 3 bases from V and 4 from J; bases not matched to a gene: 8. The CDR3 is made up of 16 amino acids. The chain's CDR3 is CASSLGQGQGGYGYTF. In nucleotides, the CDR3 is TGTGCCAGCAGTTTGGGACAGGGGCAAGGGGGCTATGGCTACACCTTC.

On this clonotype itself: A much larger clonotype is one base distant, so this may be a read error. The gene calls are TRBV5-4 and TRBJ2-1; D may be TRBD2 (6 bases). CDR1 is SGHNT, CDR2 YYREEE, per germline (reference sequence). This CDR3 is 15 amino acids long. CDR3 bases: TGTGCCAGCAGCGATGGGGGGAAAAGCTACAATGAGCGGTTCTTC. Translated, it gives CASSDGGKSYNERFF.

This chain joins TRBV20-1 and TRBJ2-1; 9 positions match TRBD2. Germline assignment: CDR1 DFQATT and CDR2 SNEGSKA (reference sequence). The CDR3 is 17 residues long. The V gene end was trimmed by 3 bases and the J gene end by 0 bases; junction bases not matched to a gene: 9. The CDR3 here is CSARVLAGRSSYNEQFF. DNA of the CDR3: TGCAGTGCTAGGGTTCTAGCGGGGCGAAGCTCCTACAATGAGCAGTTCTTC.

This clonotype was recorded a few times. At one end, the junction sequence differs from germline, possibly due to a read error. The chain joins TRBV20-1 to TRBJ1-6; no clear D gene. Germline assignment: CDR1 DFQATT and CDR2 SNEGSKA (reference sequence). The CDR3 totals 16 residues. CDR3 amino acids: CSAPPKNSSYSSPLHF. In DNA form, the CDR3 reads TGCAGTGCTCCTCCCAAGAACAGCTCCTATAGTTCACCCCTCCACTTT.

This clonotype turned up a few times. The V and J genes are TRBV9 and TRBJ2-3, with a weak D call TRBD2 (6 bases). CDR1 and CDR2 from the germline V gene are SGDLS and YYNGEE. The CDR3 extends over 13 amino acids. V gave up 3 bases and J gave up 2 bases, with 7 bases separating them. CDR3 amino acids: CASSADYTDTQYF. In DNA form, the CDR3 reads TGTGCCAGCAGCGCGGACTACACAGATACGCAGTATTTT. Complete variable domain (other parts from reference TRBV9 and TRBJ2-3): DSGVTQTPKHLITATGQRVTLRCSPRSGDLSVYWYQQSLDQGLQFLIQYYNGEERAKGNILERFSAQQFPDLHSELNLSSLELGDSALYFCASSADYTDTQYFGPGTRLTVL.

The chain carries TRBV5-1 and TRBJ1-6, with D possibly TRBD1 on 5 matching bases. The length of the CDR3 is 16 residues. Germline V CDR1 and CDR2: SGHRS, YFSETQ. V lost 0 bases and J lost 0, with 7 bases in between. The CDR3 loop reads CASSLGGLSYNSPLHF. The CDR3 DNA reads TGCGCCAGCAGCTTGGGGGGCCTCTCCTATAATTCACCCCTCCACTTT. Full variable domain (missing parts from reference TRBV5-1 and TRBJ1-6): KAGVTQTPRYLIKTRGQQVTLSCSPISGHRSVSWYQQTPGQGLQFLFEYFSETQRNKGNFPGRFSGRQFSNSRSEMNVSTLELGDSALYLCASSLGGLSYNSPLHFGNGTRLTVT.

This clonotype was picked up a small number of times. The junction and the germline gene differ at one end; a read error may be behind it. V is TRBV6-1 and J is TRBJ2-7, with 8 bases lining up with TRBD1. Per germline, CDR1 MNHNS and CDR2 SASEGT. The CDR3 contains 14 residues. The CDR3 loop is CASREGQGVYEQYF. The DNA of the CDR3 is TGTGCCAGCAGGGAAGGACAGGGCGTCTACGAGCAGTACTTC.

The rearrangement links TRBV24-1 to TRBJ2-3, with D perhaps matching TRBD1 or TRBD2 (5 bases each). The ends were cut back, 8 bases at V and 2 bases at J, with 13 bases in the middle. The germline CDR1 and CDR2 sequences are KGHDR and SFDVKD. The CDR3 has 14 residues. This CDR3 is CATNRGRDTDTQYF. CDR3 DNA: TGTGCCACCAATCGGGGCAGGGACACAGATACGCAGTATTTT.

This clonotype was counted between two and nine times. As DNA, the CDR3 is TGTGCCAGCAGCCGATACGACAGCTCCTATGGCTACACCTTC. Translation: CASSRYDSSYGYTF. The chain combines TRBV5-6 with TRBJ1-2; possible D gene TRBD1, 5 bases. The CDR3 has 14 residues. The V gene lost 4 bases and the J gene lost 4 bases, with 14 bases spanning the gap. Germline V gene sequence: CDR1 SGHDT, CDR2 YYEEEE.

The chain has TRBV20-1 and TRBJ2-4, with 10 bases aligning to TRBD1. V dropped 2 bases and J dropped 13; count of bases not matched to a gene: 14. CDR1 and CDR2 from the germline V gene are DFQATT and SNEGSKA (reference sequence). CDR3 length: 15 residues. CDR3 sequence reads: CSARTGGQGTREQYF. As DNA, the CDR3 is TGCAGTGCTAGAACCGGGGGACAGGGGACGAGGGAGCAGTACTTC.

This clonotype was counted ten times or more. This sequence joins TRBV7-2 and TRBJ2-6, with no clear D. The germline V and J ends were trimmed by 4 bases and 1 base, with 8 bases remaining between them. The CDR3 totals 15 residues. Germline V gene lookup returns CDR1 SGHTA and CDR2 FQGNSA. Written as DNA, the CDR3 is TGTGCCAGCAGCTATAGATGGTCTGGGGCCAACGTCCTGACTTTC. Protein sequence: CASSYRWSGANVLTF.

This clonotype was picked up a small number of times. The chain carries TRBV12-3 or TRBV12-4 and TRBJ2-1; D possibly corresponds to TRBD2 (6 bases). V was pared by 10 bases and J by 10 bases, with 23 bases between. The CDR3 totals 14 residues. The CDR3 DNA is TGTGCCATCAAACCGGGACTGGCCTCTTACGAGCAGTTCTTC. It encodes CAIKPGLASYEQFF.

The V and J genes are TRBV28 and TRBJ2-3; 8 nucleotides match TRBD1. After removal of 7 bases from V and 4 bases from J, the junction contained 10 bases not matched to a gene. The length of the CDR3 is 15 residues. Germline values: CDR1 MDHEN, CDR2 SYDVKM. The CDR3 protein is CASTEQGVLADTQYF. The CDR3 nucleotides read TGTGCCAGCACCGAACAGGGGGTTCTTGCAGATACGCAGTATTTT.

The rearrangement uses TRBV24-1 and TRBJ2-5; D gene uncertain. The CDR3 spans 16 residues. CDR1 KGHDR and CDR2 SFDVKD come from the germline V gene. V was pared by 3 bases and J by 1 base, with 14 bases between. As DNA, the CDR3 is TGTGCCACCAGTGATCGATTTTCCAACACCCAAGAGACCCAGTACTTC. Translated: CATSDRFSNTQETQYF.